Following are 20 T cell receptor beta chains from one sample sequenced in a study of PD-L1 blockade in urothelial cancer. Documented time point: peripheral blood 6 weeks after treatment start. Sequencing used immunoSEQ multiplex PCR; TCRdb keeps in-frame clones, though not all of them. The table includes roughly 50,000 clones, approximately 81% detected once. Material: PBMCs, obtained around atezolizumab (anti-PD-L1) treatment. These TCRs come from a man in his 70s with urothelial cancer.

This CDR3 reads CAISESVLAGGQETQYF. DNA for the CDR3: TGTGCCATCAGTGAGTCGGTACTAGCGGGAGGGCAAGAGACCCAGTACTTC. The V and J genes are TRBV10-3 and TRBJ2-5; 13 positions agree with TRBD2. Trimming at V came to 0 bases and at J to 2 bases, leaving 3 bases not matched to a gene. This CDR3 comprises 17 residues. The germline gives CDR1 ENHRY, CDR2 SYGVKD.

The J gene is TRBJ2-3, the V gene TRBV28; TRBD2 aligns across 8 bases. Germline V CDR1 and CDR2: MDHEN, SYDVKM. Trimming cost V 2 bases and J 6 bases; bases outside gene matches: 7. This CDR3 is 15 amino acids long. The CDR3 DNA sequence: TGTGCCAGCAGTTTACCAGCGGGAGCTTCGGATACGCAGTATTTT. It translates to CASSLPAGASDTQYF.

The chain joins TRBV5-1 to TRBJ1-2; possible D gene TRBD1, 6 bases. The CDR3 runs to 13 residues. V shed 5 bases and J shed 5 bases, with 13 bases lying between them. Germline V gene data show CDR1 as SGHRS and CDR2 as YFSETQ. The CDR3 spells CASRSDSRYGYTF. The CDR3 DNA is TGCGCCAGCAGATCGGACAGCCGGTATGGCTACACCTTC.

The chain combines TRBV30 with TRBJ1-1; no definite D call. The CDR3 sequence is 15 residues long. Trimming took 0 bases from V and 0 from J, leaving 11 bases between them. CDR1 is GTSNPN and CDR2 is SVGIG in the germline V gene (reference sequence). CDR3 sequence (DNA): TGTGCCTGGAGTGTACGGAAACTACTGAACACTGAAGCTTTCTTT. Translation: CAWSVRKLLNTEAFF.

About this clone: One junction end disagrees with the germline gene, perhaps due to a read error. The chain employs TRBV2 and TRBJ1-2; 8 positions match TRBD1. Germline CDR1 is SNHLY and CDR2 is FYNNEI. The CDR3 length is 14 residues. The CDR3 region is CASSEQGATYVYTF. The CDR3 DNA sequence: TGTGCCAGCAGTGAACAGGGGGCAACCTATGTCTACACCTTC.

The rearrangement links TRBV5-1 to TRBJ2-3, with 8 bases aligning to TRBD2. Looked up from germline, CDR1 is SGHRS and CDR2 is YFSETQ. The CDR3 consists of 19 residues. V lost 1 base to trimming and J lost 4 bases; unmatched junction nucleotides: 17. CDR3 sequence reads: CASSLTPTGLAPGADTQYF. The CDR3 DNA sequence: TGCGCCAGCAGCTTGACTCCCACAGGACTAGCCCCAGGGGCAGATACGCAGTATTTT.

The chain couples TRBV2 to TRBJ2-1; the match to TRBD2 covers 10 bases. The V segment lost 8 bases and the J segment 8 bases; nucleotides outside the gene matches: 6. The CDR3 is 13 residues long. In germline, CDR1 is SNHLY, CDR2 FYNNEI. The CDR3 coding sequence is TGTGCCAGCGGGCTAGCGGGAGTACATGAGCAGTTCTTC. It specifies CASGLAGVHEQFF.

The chain uses TRBV5-1 and TRBJ1-2; no firm D call. Germline assignment: CDR1 SGHRS and CDR2 YFSETQ. Trimming removed 0 bases from V and 6 bases from J, with 15 bases in between. The CDR3 spans 15 residues. CDR3 sequence (DNA): TGCGCCAGCAGCTTGGTCCCCGGGAGATACGATGGCTACACCTTC. Translating it yields CASSLVPGRYDGYTF. Full variable domain (outside the CDR3, taken from reference TRBV5-1 and TRBJ1-2): KAGVTQTPRYLIKTRGQQVTLSCSPISGHRSVSWYQQTPGQGLQFLFEYFSETQRNKGNFPGRFSGRQFSNSRSEMNVSTLELGDSALYLCASSLVPGRYDGYTFGSGTRLTVV.

This rearrangement joins TRBV5-1 to TRBJ2-1, with 10 bases matching TRBD2. The CDR3 totals 15 residues. In germline, CDR1 is SGHRS, CDR2 YFSETQ. J was trimmed by 10 bases and V by 0 bases; bases with no gene match: 7. This CDR3 reads CASSLGLAGEREQFF. DNA of the CDR3: TGCGCCAGCAGCTTGGGCCTAGCGGGAGAACGGGAGCAGTTCTTC.

V is TRBV2 and J is TRBJ2-7, with 9 bases fitting TRBD1. The germline V gene has CDR1 SNHLY and CDR2 FYNNEI. The J segment lost 3 bases and the V segment lost 7 bases, leaving 7 bases of the junction unmatched. The CDR3 extends over 14 amino acids. The CDR3 DNA reads TGTGCCAGCAAAGAAGGACAGGGGTTCTACGAGCAGTACTTC. It is translated as CASKEGQGFYEQYF.

The chain uses TRBV5-1 and TRBJ2-7; D possibly corresponds to TRBD1 (7 bases). Germline V lookup: CDR1 SGHRS, CDR2 YFSETQ. V was pared by 4 bases and J by 2 bases, with 10 bases between. The CDR3 contains 13 residues. The chain's CDR3 is CASSAGQTYEQYF. CDR3 sequence (DNA): TGCGCCAGCAGCGCGGGACAGACCTACGAGCAGTACTTC.

The rearrangement uses TRBV28 and TRBJ2-1; tentative D call: TRBD2 (6 bases). The CDR3 is 16 amino acids. The germline V and J ends were trimmed by 5 bases and 0 bases, with 14 bases remaining between them. Germline CDR1 is MDHEN and CDR2 is SYDVKM. CDR3 sequence (DNA): TGTGCCAGCAGTCCCTTCCGGGGGAGCTCCTACAATGAGCAGTTCTTC. Its translation is CASSPFRGSSYNEQFF. The full variable domain, in which reference TRBV28 and TRBJ2-1 provide the parts outside the CDR3, is DVKVTQSSRYLVKRTGEKVFLECVQDMDHENMFWYRQDPGLGLRLIYFSYDVKMKEKGDIPEGYSVSREKKERFSLILESASTNQTSMYLCASSPFRGSSYNEQFFGPGTRLTVL.

The chain combines TRBV2 with TRBJ1-1, with D possibly TRBD1 on 6 matching bases. Trimming took off 8 bases at V and 6 bases at J, with 22 bases between the two ends. This CDR3 is 15 amino acids long. CDR1 is SNHLY, CDR2 FYNNEI, per germline. CDR3 sequence (DNA): TGTGCCAGCCGCGCTATCCCAGGGGCGGGCGCTGAAGCTTTCTTT. It translates to CASRAIPGAGAEAFF.

The chain couples TRBV28 to TRBJ2-7, with D tentatively TRBD1 (6 bases). CDR1 and CDR2 from the germline V gene are MDHEN and SYDVKM. Trimming pared 7 bases from V and 6 bases from J, leaving 25 bases between. The CDR3 is 16 amino acids. The DNA for the CDR3 is TGTGCCAGCACCCGTCAACCAGGGGCAGCATTCCTCGAGCAGTACTTC. It codes for CASTRQPGAAFLEQYF.

The V gene is TRBV6-1, the J gene TRBJ2-3; 10 bases map to TRBD1. J lost 4 bases, V lost 8 bases, and 0 bases had no gene match. In germline, CDR1 is MNHNS, CDR2 SASEGT. There are 12 residues in the CDR3. The CDR3 reads CASGQGADTQYF. The CDR3 DNA reads TGTGCCAGCGGACAGGGGGCAGATACGCAGTATTTT.

The chain recombines TRBV28 with TRBJ2-3, with 13 bases identical to TRBD2. V dropped 4 bases and J dropped 1; count of bases not matched to a gene: 8. The CDR3 has 18 amino acids. From germline, CDR1 is MDHEN and CDR2 SYDVKM. The CDR3: CASSSGLAGVVGTDTQYF. The CDR3 DNA reads as TGTGCCAGCAGTTCTGGACTAGCGGGAGTTGTGGGCACAGATACGCAGTATTTT.

This chain joins TRBV10-2 and TRBJ1-4, with TRBD1 identical over 7 bases. Germline values: CDR1 WSHSY, CDR2 SAAADI. The CDR3 has 15 amino acids. The V gene end was trimmed by 4 bases and the J gene end by 8 bases; junction bases not matched to a gene: 10. CDR3 DNA: TGCGCCAGCAGTGGGGTCCAGGGGGTAGAGGAAAAACTGTTTTTT. Translation: CASSGVQGVEEKLFF.

CDR3 protein: CAWSLAPIVAGRQFF. The DNA of the CDR3 is TGTGCCTGGAGCCTCGCGCCGATCGTAGCGGGACGACAGTTCTTC. The chain recombines TRBV30 with TRBJ2-1; TRBD2 matches 8 bases. Per germline, CDR1 GTSNPN and CDR2 SVGIG (reference sequence). The CDR3 length is 15 residues. V shed 3 bases, J shed 13 bases, and the junction held 17 bases outside the gene matches.

This clone was counted only a few times. The chain combines TRBV19 with TRBJ2-4; D is ambiguous. Trimming cost V 3 bases and J 5 bases, with 5 bases left between them. CDR3 length: 12 amino acids. Germline V gene data show CDR1 as LNHDA and CDR2 as SQIVND (reference sequence). The DNA of the CDR3 is TGTGCCAGTAGTATTTCGGAAAACATTCAGTACTTC. It translates to CASSISENIQYF.

The chain carries TRBV7-3 and TRBJ1-1, with TRBD1 matching 8 bases. J was trimmed by 1 base and V by 5 bases; bases with no gene match: 6. Germline V gives CDR1 SGHTA, CDR2 FQGTGA. The CDR3 loop spans 15 amino acids. CDR3 DNA sequence: TGTGCCAGCAGCGTCCCCGGGACAGGGAACACTGAAGCTTTCTTT. Protein sequence: CASSVPGTGNTEAFF.